This T cell receptor beta chain derives from a study of CD8 T cells in ankylosing spondylitis. 5'-RACE, quantitative and with molecular barcodes, yielded the TCR beta libraries. TCRdb processed the 5' RACE reads anew with MiXCR; each CDR3 protein has one entry. The sample has about 800,000 distinct CDR3 sequences, 12% seen once. In this sample, this clonotype turned up a few times. Its target is not known. Germline trimming cut 2 bases from V and 6 bases from J; bases unmatched to any gene: 11. The CDR3 consists of 17 residues. CDR1 and CDR2 (germline): SGHRS, YFSETQ. Study observations and caveats: Among TCR beta sequences, a motif of several highly homologous variants appeared characteristic of ankylosing spondylitis blood. Certain motif variants had earlier been reported in reactive arthritis synovial fluid and blood. Disease-linked clones were CD8+ and relatively rare in peripheral blood.

The chain uses TRBV5-1 and TRBJ2-3, with 11 positions matching TRBD2. This TCR derives from a male donor with ankylosing spondylitis. The specimen was blood, either unsorted or a sorted T cell fraction (not recorded which). The CDR3 loop reads CASSFGTSGSPADTQYF. In DNA form, the CDR3 reads TGCGCCAGCAGCTTTGGGACTAGCGGATCCCCGGCGGATACGCAGTATTTT. Combining the CDR3 with reference TRBV5-1 and TRBJ2-3 gives the whole variable domain KAGVTQTPRYLIKTRGQQVTLSCSPISGHRSVSWYQQTPGQGLQFLFEYFSETQRNKGNFPGRFSGRQFSNSRSEMNVSTLELGDSALYLCASSFGTSGSPADTQYFGPGTRLTVL.